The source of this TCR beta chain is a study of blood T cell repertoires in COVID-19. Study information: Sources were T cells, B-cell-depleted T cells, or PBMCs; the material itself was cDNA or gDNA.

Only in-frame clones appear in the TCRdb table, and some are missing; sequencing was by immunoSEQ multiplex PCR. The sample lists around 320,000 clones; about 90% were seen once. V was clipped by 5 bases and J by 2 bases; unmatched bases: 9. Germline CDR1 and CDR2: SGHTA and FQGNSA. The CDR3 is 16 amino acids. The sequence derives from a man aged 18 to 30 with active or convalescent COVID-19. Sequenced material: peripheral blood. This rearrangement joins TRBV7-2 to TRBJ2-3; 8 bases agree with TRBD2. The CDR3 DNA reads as TGTGCCAGCAGCGGCACCGGGACTAGTTCCACAGATACGCAGTATTTT. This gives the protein CASSGTGTSSTDTQYF.